This is a list of T cell receptor beta chains from one sample in a study of vaccination and CD4 T cells after COVID-19. In TCRdb, the PCR reads were re-called with MiXCR into one record per CDR3 protein. The table lists about 9,700 distinct CDR3 sequences, about two thirds of them singletons. These receptors are not linked to any known antigen. The sample consisted of CD4+ T cells from blood, cultured in vitro. The source is a human donor who had recovered from COVID-19. Both conserved end residues are part of each CDR3. A D gene is named only where the DNA matches it firmly. Part of the rows lack a size; the others show once, few, many or a class for expanded clones.

CDR3 protein	CDR3 DNA	clone size	V gene	J gene	D gene
CASSLGLTYNEQFF	TGTGCCAGCAGCTTGGGACTGACATACAATGAGCAGTTCTTC	-	TRBV7-2	TRBJ2-1	-
CASSEGQGQPQHF	TGTGCCAGCAGTGAAGGACAGGGTCAGCCCCAGCATTTT	few	TRBV6-4	TRBJ1-5	TRBD1
CSASSRLDQPQHF	TGCAGTGCTAGTTCTCGGCTCGATCAGCCCCAGCATTTT	-	TRBV20-1	TRBJ1-5	-
CASSYSIERFRGPVSNQPQHF	TGTGCCAGCAGTTACTCGATAGAGCGGTTCCGGGGCCCTGTAAGCAATCAGCCCCAGCATTTT	few	TRBV6-5	TRBJ1-5	-
CASRAPQSPAVKSGEQYF	TGTGCCAGCAGGGCGCCCCAGAGTCCGGCAGTCAAATCGGGAGAGCAGTACTTC	few	TRBV6-4	TRBJ2-7	-
CSAGLASDEQYF	TGCAGTGCCGGATTAGCCTCCGACGAGCAGTACTTC	few	TRBV20-1	TRBJ2-7	-
CAAVTWQGDGYTF	TGTGCAGCAGTTACATGGCAGGGGGATGGCTACACCTTC	-	TRBV6-2/TRBV6-3	TRBJ1-2	TRBD1
CASSLALAGGTSSPLHF	TGTGCCAGCAGCTTAGCGCTGGCAGGGGGCACTTCTTCACCCCTCCACTTT	-	TRBV7-2	TRBJ1-6	TRBD1
CASGDSRLFYGYTF	TGTGCCAGCGGGGACAGCAGACTGTTCTATGGCTACACCTTC	few	TRBV6-1	TRBJ1-2	TRBD1
CASSPQVAYEQYF	TGCGCCAGCAGCCCTCAAGTCGCCTACGAGCAGTACTTC	large	TRBV5-1	TRBJ2-7	-
CASSHGTRGDTQYF	TGTGCCAGCAGCCACGGGACTAGGGGAGATACGCAGTATTTT	-	TRBV7-3	TRBJ2-3	TRBD2
CASSFYPTGNTEAFF	TGTGCCAGCAGCTTCTACCCAACAGGGAACACTGAAGCTTTCTTT	-	TRBV7-8	TRBJ1-1	-
CASSAKGETQYF	TGTGCCAGCAGTGCTAAGGGGGAGACCCAGTACTTC	-	TRBV6-1	TRBJ2-5	-
CASSLAGVSVSTDTQYF	TGTGCCAGCAGTTTAGCGGGGGTTAGCGTAAGCACAGATACGCAGTATTTT	-	TRBV12-3/TRBV12-4	TRBJ2-3	-
CASSQTRAPFNSPLHF	TGCGCCAGCAGCCAGACCCGGGCCCCCTTTAATTCACCCCTCCACTTT	-	TRBV4-3	TRBJ1-6	-
CASSYSSRTEAFF	TGTGCCAGCAGTTACTCGAGCAGAACTGAAGCTTTCTTT	-	TRBV6-2/TRBV6-3	TRBJ1-1	-
CASTSPGWAEAFF	TGTGCCAGTACCAGCCCCGGCTGGGCTGAAGCTTTCTTT	once	TRBV19	TRBJ1-1	-
CASSLSGDPLNEQFF	TGTGCCAGCAGCTTATCCGGGGACCCTCTCAATGAGCAGTTCTTC	once	TRBV7-2	TRBJ2-1	-
CSATPGGGNNSPLHF	TGCAGTGCTACTCCAGGGGGCGGGAATAATTCACCCCTCCACTTT	-	TRBV20-1	TRBJ1-6	TRBD1
CASRETGAPGDEQFF	TGTGCCAGCAGGGAAACAGGGGCCCCTGGCGATGAGCAGTTCTTC	few	TRBV6-1	TRBJ2-1	TRBD1
CASSFTGVESPLHF	TGTGCCAGCAGCTTTACGGGGGTAGAGTCACCCCTCCACTTT	-	TRBV7-9	TRBJ1-6	-
CASSESGRGIQYF	TGCGCCAGCAGTGAAAGTGGGAGAGGGATTCAGTACTTC	-	TRBV10-1	TRBJ2-4	-
CASRLTRQGSQPQHF	TGTGCCAGCAGGTTGACTCGACAGGGAAGTCAACCCCAGCATTTT	-	TRBV12-3/TRBV12-4	TRBJ1-5	TRBD1
CASSIRTSLLNEQFF	TGTGCCAGCAGTATTAGGACTAGCCTCCTCAATGAGCAGTTCTTC	-	TRBV12-3/TRBV12-4	TRBJ2-1	TRBD2
CSARGDRGQIYGYTF	TGCAGTGCTAGGGGAGACAGGGGGCAGATCTATGGCTACACCTTC	-	TRBV20-1	TRBJ1-2	TRBD1
CASRRYGYTF	TGTGCCAGTAGGCGTTATGGCTACACCTTC	once	TRBV19	TRBJ1-2	-
CSASRSAVATNEKLFF	TGCAGTGCTAGTCGTTCGGCAGTGGCAACTAATGAAAAACTGTTTTTT	-	TRBV20-1	TRBJ1-4	-
CASSLRGEMRGQETQYF	TGTGCCAGCAGCTTAAGGGGAGAGATGAGGGGACAAGAGACCCAGTACTTC	-	TRBV7-9	TRBJ2-5	-
CASSLKPGASGGRNEQFF	TGTGCCAGCAGTTTAAAGCCCGGGGCTAGCGGAGGGAGAAATGAGCAGTTCTTC	-	TRBV27	TRBJ2-1	TRBD2
CASSSPGVAGGYEQYF	TGTGCCAGCAGTTCCCCTGGGGTGGCGGGAGGCTACGAGCAGTACTTC	-	TRBV6-5	TRBJ2-7	TRBD2
CASSLEGYGNSPLHF	TGTGCCAGCAGTTTAGAAGGGTACGGGAATTCACCCCTCCACTTT	-	TRBV12-3/TRBV12-4	TRBJ1-6	-